The 14 T cell receptor beta chains below all came from one sample that was sequenced in a study of blood T cell repertoires in COVID-19. Here immunoSEQ multiplex PCR was the method, and the copy in TCRdb shows in-frame clones only, minus some. Of fewer than 150,000 clones in the sample, around 76% were seen once. Source material: peripheral blood. These receptors originate from a human donor in a cohort sampled during active COVID-19.

The gene calls are TRBV11-2 and TRBJ2-3; D remains ambiguous. V lost 5 bases and J lost 2, with 14 bases in between. Germline V gives CDR1 SGHAT, CDR2 FQNNGV. This CDR3 contains 15 residues. The CDR3 here is CASSRLYVPTDTQYF. The CDR3 bases are TGTGCCAGCAGCAGACTTTACGTACCCACAGATACGCAGTATTTT.

The chain employs TRBV5-6 and TRBJ2-1; TRBD2 is a possible D gene (5 bases). Germline V gene lookup returns CDR1 SGHDT and CDR2 YYEEEE. The V end lost 3 bases, the J end lost 15 bases, and 25 bases lay between the germline ends. This CDR3 has 15 residues. CDR3 amino acids: CASSSRRKTKGRGFF. DNA of the CDR3: TGTGCCAGCAGCTCCCGAAGGAAAACAAAAGGCCGGGGGTTCTTC.

V usage is TRBV28 and J usage is TRBJ2-7; D not resolved. The CDR3 sequence is 11 residues long. The germline V and J ends were trimmed by 2 bases and 4 bases, with 3 bases remaining between them. The germline V gene encodes CDR1 MDHEN and CDR2 SYDVKM. The CDR3 spells CASSLRYEQYF. The CDR3 DNA reads TGTGCCAGCAGTTTACGTTACGAGCAGTACTTC.

The chain couples TRBV6-5 to TRBJ1-2; TRBD1 agrees at 8 bases. The CDR3 sequence is 13 residues long. Germline values: CDR1 MNHEY, CDR2 SVGAGI. Trimming at V came to 8 bases and at J to 6 bases, leaving 8 bases not matched to a gene. CDR3 DNA sequence: TGTGCCAGCGGTACAGGGGGATTGGATGGCTACACCTTC. As protein: CASGTGGLDGYTF.

The rearrangement joins TRBV18 to TRBJ2-7; TRBD1 matches at 7 bases. This CDR3 region has 16 residues. The ends lost 0 bases at V and 3 bases at J; junction bases unmatched: 8. Per germline, CDR1 KGHSH and CDR2 LQKENI. The CDR3 protein is CASSPPETGRFYEQYF. DNA for the CDR3: TGTGCCAGCTCACCACCGGAGACAGGGAGATTCTACGAGCAGTACTTC.

V and J are TRBV27 and TRBJ2-7; 9 bases fit TRBD1. Germline V gene data show CDR1 as MNHEY and CDR2 as SMNVEV (reference sequence). This CDR3 is 15 amino acids long. V was pared by 6 bases and J by 2 bases, with 8 bases of the junction left unmatched. For the CDR3, the DNA is TGTGCCAGCAGACACACTTGGACAGGGGCCTACGAGCAGTACTTC. Its protein product is CASRHTWTGAYEQYF.

The V gene is TRBV11-2, the J gene TRBJ2-7, with 8 bases that match TRBD1. V was clipped by 7 bases and J by 4 bases; unmatched bases: 9. The CDR3 is made up of 14 amino acids. Germline loops: CDR1 SGHAT, CDR2 FQNNGV. The CDR3 loop reads CASTTTGARYEQYF. CDR3 in DNA: TGTGCCAGCACTACGACAGGGGCACGGTACGAGCAGTACTTC.

The chain has TRBV11-3 and TRBJ1-1, with a tentative D call TRBD1 (5 bases). The CDR3 covers 12 residues. Trimming stripped 0 bases from V and 6 bases from J, with 5 bases between. Per the germline V gene, CDR1 is SGHNT and CDR2 is YENEEA. CDR3 loop: CASSLEGAEAFF. The DNA of the CDR3 is TGTGCCAGCAGCTTAGAAGGGGCTGAAGCTTTCTTT.

The chain employs TRBV19 and TRBJ2-7; 11 bases are shared with TRBD2. The CDR3 length is 17 residues. The V segment lost 7 bases and the J segment 2 bases; nucleotides outside the gene matches: 13. The germline gives CDR1 LNHDA, CDR2 SQIVND (reference sequence). The CDR3 bases are TGTGCCAGTAAGCCTAGCGGGGGGCCCATCAACACCTACGAGCAGTACTTC. Amino acid sequence: CASKPSGGPINTYEQYF.

The CDR3 region has the DNA TGTGCCAGCAGCGGGACAGGCGTTGAAGCTTTCTTT. Protein product: CASSGTGVEAFF. V is TRBV9 and J is TRBJ1-1; TRBD1 matches 7 bases. CDR1 and CDR2 from the germline V gene are SGDLS and YYNGEE. The CDR3 extends over 12 amino acids. V was clipped by 3 bases and J by 7 bases; unmatched bases: 3.

This sequence joins TRBV5-1 and TRBJ2-7; the match to TRBD2 covers 12 bases. Trimming at V came to 2 bases and at J to 3 bases, leaving 3 bases not matched to a gene. There are 15 residues in the CDR3. The germline gives CDR1 SGHRS, CDR2 YFSETQ. CDR3 in amino acids: CASSLRLAGDYEQYF. The DNA for the CDR3 is TGCGCCAGCAGCTTAAGACTAGCGGGGGACTACGAGCAGTACTTC.

This clone was recorded only once. The chain has TRBV11-3 and TRBJ2-1, with 9 bases identical to TRBD2. With V trimmed by 2 bases and J by 3 bases, 2 bases remained unmatched. Germline V gene data show CDR1 as SGHNT and CDR2 as YENEEA. The CDR3 is 15 residues long. CDR3 nucleotides: TGTGCCAGCAGCTTAACTAGCGGGTACTACAATGAGCAGTTCTTC. This sequence encodes CASSLTSGYYNEQFF.

In nucleotides, the CDR3 is TGTGCCAGCAGCGCGCCCGACACAGATACGCAGTATTTT. This codes for CASSAPDTDTQYF. The rearrangement uses TRBV28 and TRBJ2-3; no firm D call. Trimming pared 6 bases from V and 2 bases from J, leaving 9 bases between. CDR3 length: 13 amino acids. Germline V CDR1 and CDR2: MDHEN, SYDVKM.

V is TRBV19 and J is TRBJ1-6, with 8 nucleotides matching TRBD1. This CDR3 has 15 amino acids. The ends lost 6 bases at V and 5 bases at J; junction bases unmatched: 6. Germline V gene data show CDR1 as LNHDA and CDR2 as SQIVND (reference sequence). CDR3 sequence (DNA): TGTGCCAGTAGGGCCCAGGGGGCGGATAATTCACCCCTCCACTTT. It specifies CASRAQGADNSPLHF.